These T cell receptor beta chains were read from a single sample in a study of a mutant IDH1 vaccine in newly diagnosed glioma. TCRdb keeps only in-frame clones here, not all; method: immunoSEQ multiplex PCR. Of around 39,000 clones in the sample, roughly 83% were seen once. Their specific antigens are unknown. The source was PBMCs, collected from a glioma patient whose treatment included an IDH1 peptide vaccine. These receptors were collected from a woman between 18 and 29 years old with glioma. Some clones in this sample may be carry-over from other donors' samples. CDR3s include the opening cysteine and the closing phenylalanine or tryptophan. A D gene is named only where the DNA matches it firmly. Rows may omit the clone size; those that give it use once, few, many or a size class.

v_call: TRBV13
j_call: TRBJ2-7
clone_size: NA
d_call: TRBD2
cdr3_aa: CASRRLAGGHEQYF
cdr3_nt: TGTGCCAGCAGGAGACTAGCGGGAGGCCACGAGCAGTACTTC

v_call: TRBV5-1
j_call: TRBJ1-2
clone_size: NA
d_call: TRBD1
cdr3_aa: CASSWDRGAGYGYTF
cdr3_nt: TGCGCCAGCAGCTGGGACAGGGGAGCGGGGTATGGCTACACCTTC

v_call: TRBV19
j_call: TRBJ1-1
clone_size: NA
d_call: NA
cdr3_aa: CASSKGGRSWHAEAFF
cdr3_nt: TGTGCCAGTAGTAAGGGAGGACGGTCGTGGCACGCTGAAGCTTTCTTT

v_call: TRBV27
j_call: TRBJ2-5
clone_size: NA
d_call: TRBD1
cdr3_aa: CASSLYPGTGPQETQYF
cdr3_nt: TGTGCCAGCAGTTTGTACCCCGGGACAGGGCCCCAAGAGACCCAGTACTTC

v_call: TRBV2
j_call: TRBJ1-2
clone_size: NA
d_call: NA
cdr3_aa: CASSVGGGNYGYTF
cdr3_nt: TGTGCCAGCAGTGTGGGGGGGGGTAACTATGGCTACACCTTC

v_call: TRBV19
j_call: TRBJ1-5
clone_size: few
d_call: TRBD1
cdr3_aa: CASSSPDRGYNQPQHF
cdr3_nt: TGTGCCAGTAGTTCGCCCGACAGGGGGTACAATCAGCCCCAGCATTTT

v_call: TRBV7-8
j_call: TRBJ2-7
clone_size: NA
d_call: NA
cdr3_aa: CASSLARTGLSYEQYF
cdr3_nt: TGTGCCAGCAGCTTAGCTAGAACAGGGCTCTCCTACGAGCAGTACTTC

v_call: TRBV2
j_call: TRBJ1-1
clone_size: NA
d_call: TRBD1
cdr3_aa: CASSESRGLNTEAFF
cdr3_nt: TGTGCCAGCAGTGAGTCCAGGGGGTTGAACACTGAAGCTTTCTTT

v_call: TRBV2
j_call: TRBJ2-7
clone_size: NA
d_call: TRBD2
cdr3_aa: CARGRDEQYF
cdr3_nt: TGTGCCAGAGGGAGGGACGAGCAGTACTTC

v_call: TRBV12-5
j_call: TRBJ1-2
clone_size: NA
d_call: NA
cdr3_aa: CASGLLQTSRGGYTF
cdr3_nt: TGTGCTAGTGGTTTGCTACAGACCTCCCGGGGAGGCTACACCTTC

v_call: TRBV6-1
j_call: TRBJ1-5
clone_size: NA
d_call: TRBD1
cdr3_aa: CASSGRMGDSPSSNQPQHF
cdr3_nt: TGTGCCAGCAGTGGACGAATGGGGGACAGTCCATCTAGCAATCAGCCCCAGCATTTT

v_call: TRBV25-1
j_call: TRBJ2-2
clone_size: medium-sized
d_call: NA
cdr3_aa: CASTGGPAGELFF
cdr3_nt: TGTGCCAGCACCGGGGGCCCGGCCGGGGAGCTGTTTTTT

v_call: TRBV5-3
j_call: TRBJ1-1
clone_size: NA
d_call: NA
cdr3_aa: CATNRDHTEAFF
cdr3_nt: TGTGCCACTAACCGGGATCACACTGAAGCTTTCTTT

v_call: TRBV11-3
j_call: TRBJ2-4
clone_size: NA
d_call: TRBD1
cdr3_aa: CASSRRDRAKNIQYF
cdr3_nt: TGTGCCAGCAGCCGCCGGGACAGAGCCAAAAACATTCAGTACTTC

v_call: TRBV4-2
j_call: TRBJ2-5
clone_size: NA
d_call: TRBD2
cdr3_aa: CASSHEIGSSGYQETQYF
cdr3_nt: TGTGCCAGCAGCCACGAAATAGGGTCTAGCGGGTACCAAGAGACCCAGTACTTC

v_call: TRBV5-6
j_call: TRBJ1-2
clone_size: NA
d_call: NA
cdr3_aa: CASSLAPKGGYTF
cdr3_nt: TGTGCCAGCAGCTTGGCCCCGAAGGGTGGCTACACCTTC

v_call: TRBV11-2
j_call: TRBJ1-3
clone_size: NA
d_call: NA
cdr3_aa: CASSWARISGNTIYF
cdr3_nt: TGTGCCAGCAGCTGGGCACGGATCTCTGGAAACACCATATATTTT

v_call: TRBV29-1
j_call: TRBJ1-6
clone_size: NA
d_call: NA
cdr3_aa: CSVGQGRNSPLHF
cdr3_nt: TGCAGCGTTGGCCAGGGGCGAAATTCACCCCTCCACTTT

v_call: TRBV7-2
j_call: TRBJ2-7
clone_size: NA
d_call: NA
cdr3_aa: CASSKKTGPYEQYF
cdr3_nt: TGTGCCAGCAGCAAAAAGACGGGTCCCTACGAGCAGTACTTC

v_call: TRBV11-3
j_call: TRBJ2-7
clone_size: NA
d_call: NA
cdr3_aa: CASSPSRAYEQYF
cdr3_nt: TGTGCCAGCAGCCCCAGCCGGGCTTACGAGCAGTACTTC

v_call: TRBV6-1
j_call: TRBJ2-5
clone_size: NA
d_call: TRBD2
cdr3_aa: CASKGGGNQETQYF
cdr3_nt: TGTGCCAGCAAAGGCGGGGGGAACCAAGAGACCCAGTACTTC

v_call: TRBV9
j_call: TRBJ1-2
clone_size: NA
d_call: NA
cdr3_aa: CASSSGPRDYGYTF
cdr3_nt: TGTGCCAGCAGCTCCGGACCGCGCGACTATGGCTACACCTTC

v_call: TRBV6-6
j_call: TRBJ1-5
clone_size: NA
d_call: NA
cdr3_aa: CASTDAGFVQPQHF
cdr3_nt: TGTGCCAGCACCGACGCAGGGTTCGTTCAGCCCCAGCATTTT

v_call: TRBV9
j_call: TRBJ2-3
clone_size: NA
d_call: NA
cdr3_aa: CASSVEAGWNTDTQYF
cdr3_nt: TGTGCCAGCAGCGTAGAGGCAGGGTGGAACACAGATACGCAGTATTTT

v_call: TRBV11-2
j_call: TRBJ1-1
clone_size: NA
d_call: TRBD1
cdr3_aa: CASSLADQGARTEAFF
cdr3_nt: TGTGCCAGCAGCTTAGCCGACCAGGGGGCGCGAACTGAAGCTTTCTTT

v_call: TRBV11-2
j_call: TRBJ1-1
clone_size: NA
d_call: NA
cdr3_aa: CASSPSEGFRDPEAFF
cdr3_nt: TGTGCCAGCAGCCCTAGCGAAGGATTTAGGGACCCTGAAGCTTTCTTT

v_call: TRBV5-6
j_call: TRBJ2-1
clone_size: NA
d_call: NA
cdr3_aa: CASSFVVNEQFF
cdr3_nt: TGTGCCAGCAGCTTCGTAGTCAATGAGCAGTTCTTC

v_call: TRBV5-8
j_call: TRBJ2-7
clone_size: NA
d_call: TRBD1
cdr3_aa: CASSFRQGHWGQYF
cdr3_nt: TGTGCCAGCAGCTTCCGACAGGGGCACTGGGGGCAGTACTTC

v_call: TRBV11-3
j_call: TRBJ2-7
clone_size: NA
d_call: TRBD2
cdr3_aa: CASSLDLSGRTYEQYF
cdr3_nt: TGTGCCAGCAGCTTAGATCTCAGCGGGAGGACCTACGAGCAGTACTTC

v_call: TRBV7-2
j_call: TRBJ2-3
clone_size: NA
d_call: NA
cdr3_aa: CASSLRGDADTQYF
cdr3_nt: TGTGCCAGCAGCTTAAGAGGGGACGCAGATACGCAGTATTTT

v_call: TRBV9
j_call: TRBJ2-7
clone_size: NA
d_call: NA
cdr3_aa: CASSVARSSSGYEQYF
cdr3_nt: TGTGCCAGCAGCGTAGCTCGAAGCAGCTCTGGGTACGAGCAGTACTTC

v_call: TRBV20-1
j_call: TRBJ2-3
clone_size: NA
d_call: NA
cdr3_aa: CSAGTPDTQYF
cdr3_nt: TGCAGTGCTGGGACACCAGATACGCAGTATTTT

v_call: TRBV7-3
j_call: TRBJ2-3
clone_size: NA
d_call: NA
cdr3_aa: CASSSNPFIDTQYF
cdr3_nt: TGTGCCAGCAGCTCCAACCCCTTTATTGATACGCAGTATTTT

v_call: TRBV25-1
j_call: TRBJ2-7
clone_size: NA
d_call: NA
cdr3_aa: CASSEYNEQYF
cdr3_nt: TGTGCCAGCAGTGAATACAACGAGCAGTACTTC

v_call: TRBV5-6
j_call: TRBJ2-1
clone_size: NA
d_call: NA
cdr3_aa: CASSLGFHNEQFF
cdr3_nt: TGTGCCAGCAGCTTAGGGTTCCACAATGAGCAGTTCTTC

v_call: TRBV29-1
j_call: TRBJ2-7
clone_size: NA
d_call: NA
cdr3_aa: CSVEWARGYEQYF
cdr3_nt: TGCAGCGTTGAATGGGCCAGGGGCTACGAGCAGTACTTC

v_call: TRBV6-1
j_call: TRBJ1-5
clone_size: few
d_call: NA
cdr3_aa: CASSTGLGGNQPQHF
cdr3_nt: TGTGCCAGCAGTACAGGACTCGGGGGCAATCAGCCCCAGCATTTT

v_call: TRBV7-9
j_call: TRBJ1-1
clone_size: NA
d_call: TRBD1
cdr3_aa: CATMRDRVFGGTEAFF
cdr3_nt: TGTGCTACCATGAGAGACAGGGTGTTTGGTGGCACTGAAGCTTTCTTT

v_call: TRBV11-3
j_call: TRBJ2-2
clone_size: NA
d_call: TRBD1
cdr3_aa: CASSHRGTTTGELFF
cdr3_nt: TGTGCCAGCAGCCACAGGGGGACAACCACCGGGGAGCTGTTTTTT

v_call: TRBV4-3
j_call: TRBJ1-2
clone_size: NA
d_call: NA
cdr3_aa: CASSQDRGVGTYGYTF
cdr3_nt: TGCGCCAGCAGCCAAGATCGAGGGGTAGGGACCTATGGCTACACCTTC

v_call: TRBV9
j_call: TRBJ2-5
clone_size: NA
d_call: TRBD2
cdr3_aa: CASSVTSGGMETQYF
cdr3_nt: TGTGCCAGCAGCGTGACTAGCGGGGGAATGGAGACCCAGTACTTC

v_call: TRBV20-1
j_call: TRBJ2-5
clone_size: NA
d_call: NA
cdr3_aa: CSARFWETQYF
cdr3_nt: TGCAGTGCTAGATTTTGGGAGACCCAGTACTTC

v_call: TRBV4-1
j_call: TRBJ2-7
clone_size: NA
d_call: NA
cdr3_aa: CASSQDPPPDEQYF
cdr3_nt: TGCGCCAGCAGCCAAGATCCCCCCCCCGACGAGCAGTACTTC

v_call: TRBV7-2
j_call: TRBJ1-2
clone_size: NA
d_call: NA
cdr3_aa: CASSLWGGRSHGGYTF
cdr3_nt: TGTGCCAGCAGCTTATGGGGCGGCAGGAGCCATGGGGGCTACACCTTC

v_call: TRBV9
j_call: TRBJ2-2
clone_size: NA
d_call: NA
cdr3_aa: CASSVGRNTGELFF
cdr3_nt: TGTGCCAGCAGCGTGGGACGGAACACCGGGGAGCTGTTTTTT

v_call: TRBV5-6
j_call: TRBJ2-2
clone_size: NA
d_call: TRBD1
cdr3_aa: CASSGQAMDTGELFF
cdr3_nt: TGTGCCAGCAGCGGACAGGCAATGGACACCGGGGAGCTGTTTTTT

v_call: TRBV6-5
j_call: TRBJ2-3
clone_size: NA
d_call: TRBD1
cdr3_aa: CASTRPGQGEYF
cdr3_nt: TGTGCCAGCACACGACCGGGACAGGGGGAGTATTTT

v_call: TRBV15
j_call: TRBJ2-7
clone_size: NA
d_call: TRBD1
cdr3_aa: CATSSLGQGIEQYF
cdr3_nt: TGTGCCACCAGCAGCCTAGGACAGGGAATCGAGCAGTACTTC

v_call: TRBV23-1
j_call: TRBJ1-2
clone_size: NA
d_call: TRBD1
cdr3_aa: CASSHHPGGYGYTF
cdr3_nt: TGCGCCAGCAGTCACCATCCAGGGGGCTATGGCTACACCTTC